This T cell receptor beta chain comes out of a study of blood T cell repertoires in COVID-19. This CDR3 spans 12 amino acids. The V gene's germline CDR1 is MNHEY and CDR2 SMNVEV (reference sequence). V lost 3 bases and J 8 bases, leaving 5 bases between the germline ends. The protocol was immunoSEQ multiplex PCR, while the TCRdb copy is restricted to in-frame clones and leaves out a portion. The sample lists hundreds of thousands of clones; roughly 88% were seen once. This receptor was identified in a woman in her 30s who had recovered from COVID-19. V usage is TRBV27 and J usage is TRBJ1-6; D not certain. Material for sequencing was peripheral blood. The CDR3 DNA is TGTGCCAGCAGTTTTGCAGATTCACCCCTCCACTTT. Its protein product is CASSFADSPLHF.